Listed below are T cell receptor beta chains from one sample, sequenced in a study of T-cell reconstitution after alpha-beta-depleted transplantation in children. TCRdb re-analysed the PCR reads in MiXCR, keeping a single row per CDR3 protein. Counted here are 550,000 to 800,000 distinct CDR3 sequences, over 10% occurring once; the ten biggest clones make up about 0.77%. This specimen was PBMCs, taken before TCRalphabeta/CD19-depleted stem cell transplant. These receptors all stem from a girl aged 2-10 years with congenital amegakaryocytic thrombocytopenia, due to receive a stem cell transplant. Each CDR3 is given without its conserved first and last residue. Rows give clone size only sometimes, using once, few, many, or a class for an expanded clone.

V,size,J,CDR3
TRBV20-1,few,TRBJ2-1,SAPTSDRGNSEQF
TRBV12-3/TRBV12-4,NA,TRBJ2-2,ASSPSLLAGEAGELF
TRBV5-1,many,TRBJ2-1,ASSLVFLSSYNEQF
TRBV27,many,TRBJ1-2,ASSYKLDT
TRBV20-1,NA,TRBJ2-7,SARGAGLSSYEQY
TRBV20-1,NA,TRBJ2-1,SARLLGGLEQF
TRBV7-2,many,TRBJ2-1,ASSFAAGVIYNEQF
TRBV29-1,many,TRBJ1-4,SAREVGDEKLF
TRBV20-1,few,TRBJ2-7,SARVGETSGRAVPYEQY
TRBV20-1,NA,TRBJ2-1,SAKREVYNEQF
TRBV7-3,NA,TRBJ2-1,ASSSAGANNEQF
TRBV7-9,few,TRBJ1-1,ASRSAGTEAF
TRBV7-6,NA,TRBJ2-1,ASSLNHPEPF
TRBV28,many,TRBJ2-4,ASSGTGTNIQY
TRBV12-3/TRBV12-4,many,TRBJ2-2,ASRTGAYTGELF
TRBV18,NA,TRBJ2-7,ASSPRAAGSPEQY
TRBV12-5,many,TRBJ1-1,ASGREYGPRGTEAF
TRBV10-3,many,TRBJ1-5,AISLQGDQPQH
TRBV20-1,NA,TRBJ2-7,SARDPGGRGAEQY
TRBV5-6,few,TRBJ1-2,ASSASNYGYT
TRBV20-1,many,TRBJ2-5,SARVTRQETQY
TRBV20-1,many,TRBJ2-7,SASLDTLDGEQY
TRBV29-1,many,TRBJ2-1,SVEVVSGPTSYNEQF
TRBV5-1,NA,TRBJ2-7,ASRFAAVPGYEQY
TRBV24-1,many,TRBJ2-5,ATSDLQTGMETQY
TRBV5-6,many,TRBJ2-2,ASSPSTNTGELF
TRBV29-1,many,TRBJ2-2,SVVPGLNTGELF
TRBV12-3/TRBV12-4,few,TRBJ2-5,ASSHTSGRIQETQY
TRBV20-1,once,TRBJ2-1,SASAGSGRIDEQF
TRBV20-1,many,TRBJ2-1,SAKLGRADLGEQF
TRBV5-1,NA,TRBJ1-2,ASSLTGREGYT
TRBV5-5,few,TRBJ2-4,ASRSSGDIQY
TRBV20-1,few,TRBJ1-1,SANGFGGANTEAF
TRBV11-2,few,TRBJ2-7,ASSLGVWREGRYEQY
TRBV7-9,once,TRBJ1-1,ASSAGMTEAF
TRBV20-1,NA,TRBJ2-1,SATERAHNEQF
TRBV28,NA,TRBJ2-3,ASSPTSGRGTDTQY
TRBV5-1,many,TRBJ1-2,ASSFGQYYNYGYT
TRBV5-5,NA,TRBJ2-1,ASSLGGGRGSRYNEQF
TRBV7-9,NA,TRBJ1-2,ASSRLTFYGYT
TRBV10-3,many,TRBJ2-6,AISETLAGGSGANVLT
TRBV20-1,NA,TRBJ2-7,SARPPRGSPPYEQY
TRBV5-1,many,TRBJ1-1,ASSRIQGLNTEAF
TRBV3-1,NA,TRBJ2-1,ASSQPGSGVYNEQF